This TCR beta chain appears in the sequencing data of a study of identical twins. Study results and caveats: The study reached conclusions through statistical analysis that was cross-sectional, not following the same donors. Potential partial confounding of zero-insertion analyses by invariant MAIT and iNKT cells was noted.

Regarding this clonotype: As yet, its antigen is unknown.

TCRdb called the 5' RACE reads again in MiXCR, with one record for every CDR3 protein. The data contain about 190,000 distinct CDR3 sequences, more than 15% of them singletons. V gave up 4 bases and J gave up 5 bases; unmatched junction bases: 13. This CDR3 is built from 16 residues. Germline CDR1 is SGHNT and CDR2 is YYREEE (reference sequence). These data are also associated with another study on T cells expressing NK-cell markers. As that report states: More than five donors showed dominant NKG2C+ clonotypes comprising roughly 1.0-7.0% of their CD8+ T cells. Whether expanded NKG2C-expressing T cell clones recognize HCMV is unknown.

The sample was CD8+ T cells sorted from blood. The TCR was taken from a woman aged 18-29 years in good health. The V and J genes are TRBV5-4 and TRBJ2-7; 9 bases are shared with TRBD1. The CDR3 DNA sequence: TGTGCCAGCAGCCCGGGAATCGGGACAGGGAACCACGAGCAGTACTTC. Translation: CASSPGIGTGNHEQYF.